This T cell receptor (beta chain) appears in the sequencing data of a study of blood T cell repertoires in COVID-19. Germline V gene data show CDR1 as SGDLS and CDR2 as YYNGEE. Trimming cost V 4 bases and J 4 bases, with 20 bases left between them. The CDR3 is made up of 16 amino acids. The data were produced by immunoSEQ multiplex PCR, yet TCRdb's version contains in-frame clones alone and is incomplete. The sample records approximately 60,000 clones, 85% being singletons. What was sequenced was peripheral blood. The clonotype originates from a human donor in a cohort sampled during active COVID-19. This rearrangement joins TRBV9 to TRBJ1-2, with D tentatively TRBD1 (5 bases). CDR3 in amino acids: CASSPAEGRRGYGYTF. The DNA for the CDR3 is TGTGCCAGCAGCCCCGCCGAGGGGCGGCGGGGCTATGGCTACACCTTC.